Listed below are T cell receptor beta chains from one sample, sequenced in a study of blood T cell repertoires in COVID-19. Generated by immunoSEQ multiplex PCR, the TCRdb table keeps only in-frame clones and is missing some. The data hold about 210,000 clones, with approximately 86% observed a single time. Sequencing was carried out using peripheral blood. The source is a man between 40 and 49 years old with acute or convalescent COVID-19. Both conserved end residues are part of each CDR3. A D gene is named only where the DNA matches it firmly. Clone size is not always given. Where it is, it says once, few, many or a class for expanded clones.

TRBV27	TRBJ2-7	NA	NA	TGTGCCAGTCGCGGGGACTTGGCGGGTCTCTCCCACGAGCAGTACTTC	CASRGDLAGLSHEQYF
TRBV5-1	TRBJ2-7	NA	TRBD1	TGCGCCAGCAGCTTGAGTGTCGGGACAGGGCCCGACGAGCAGTACTTC	CASSLSVGTGPDEQYF
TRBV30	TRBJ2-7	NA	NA	TGTGCCTGGAGTGCCGGTTATGAGAGAGGGCAGTACTTC	CAWSAGYERGQYF
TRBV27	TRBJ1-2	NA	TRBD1	TGTGCCAGCAGCCGGGACAGGGTAGTAGGCTACACCTTC	CASSRDRVVGYTF
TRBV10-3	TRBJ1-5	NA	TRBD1	TGTGCCATCAGTGAGCGGGACAGGGGGTTAAGCAATCAGCCCCAGCATTTT	CAISERDRGLSNQPQHF
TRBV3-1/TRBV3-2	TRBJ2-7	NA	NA	TGTGCCAGCAGCCAAGAATTGTTGGACGGAGGGGTCCTCTACGAGCAGTACTTC	CASSQELLDGGVLYEQYF
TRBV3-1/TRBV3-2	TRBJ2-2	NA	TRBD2	TGTGCCAGCGGCGCTCTACTAGCGGGGACCGGGGAGCTGTTTTTT	CASGALLAGTGELFF
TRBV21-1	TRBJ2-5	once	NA	TGTGCCAGCAACCAAACCGGGGGGCGCGGAAACCAAGAGACCCAGTACTTC	CASNQTGGRGNQETQYF
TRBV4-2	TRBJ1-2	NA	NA	TGTGCCAGCAGCCACCCGGAGCGGGGGGGGAGTGGCTACACCTTC	CASSHPERGGSGYTF
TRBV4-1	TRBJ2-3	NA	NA	TGCGCCAGCAGCCAAGAGGGTACTAGCAGCAATACGCAGTATTTT	CASSQEGTSSNTQYF
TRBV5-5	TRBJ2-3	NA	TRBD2	TGTGCCAGCAGCTCGCTAGCGGGGGGCCGGGGAGATACGCAGTATTTT	CASSSLAGGRGDTQYF
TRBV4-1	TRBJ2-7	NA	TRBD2	TGCGCCAGCAGCCAAGGTCCTAGCGGGAGTAACCACGAGCAGTACTTC	CASSQGPSGSNHEQYF
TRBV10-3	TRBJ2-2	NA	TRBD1	TGTGCCATCACCTACAGGGGGGACACCGGGGAGCTGTTTTTT	CAITYRGDTGELFF
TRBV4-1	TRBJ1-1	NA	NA	TGCGCCAGCAGCCAAGGGTGGGGAGCTTGGAACACTGAAGCTTTCTTT	CASSQGWGAWNTEAFF
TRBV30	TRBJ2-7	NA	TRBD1	TGTGCCTGGAGTAGACAGGGGGCGGGCGGGGCCAGCTCCTACGAGCAGTACTTC	CAWSRQGAGGASSYEQYF
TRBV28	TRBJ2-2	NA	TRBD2	TGTGCCAGCAGTTTGGAGACTAGCGGGAGAACCGGGGAGCTGTTTTTT	CASSLETSGRTGELFF
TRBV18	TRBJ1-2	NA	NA	TGTGCCAGCCAGGGGCGGATCTATGGCTACACCTTC	CASQGRIYGYTF
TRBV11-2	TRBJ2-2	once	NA	TGTGCCAGCAGCTTGCGGACTACCGGGGAGCTGTTTTTT	CASSLRTTGELFF
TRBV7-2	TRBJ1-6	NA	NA	TGTGCCAGCAGCTTAGTACCCTGGGCAGGCCCTAATTCACCCCTCCACTTT	CASSLVPWAGPNSPLHF
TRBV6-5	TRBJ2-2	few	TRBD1	TGTGCCAACAGACAGGGGGCAGGCACCGGGGAGCTGTTTTTT	CANRQGAGTGELFF
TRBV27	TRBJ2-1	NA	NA	TGTGCCAGCACAGAAGTCCCAAACAATGAGCAGTTCTTC	CASTEVPNNEQFF
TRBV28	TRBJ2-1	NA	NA	TGTGCCAGCATCCGGTCAGCTGACACGGACTACAATGAGCAGTTCTTC	CASIRSADTDYNEQFF